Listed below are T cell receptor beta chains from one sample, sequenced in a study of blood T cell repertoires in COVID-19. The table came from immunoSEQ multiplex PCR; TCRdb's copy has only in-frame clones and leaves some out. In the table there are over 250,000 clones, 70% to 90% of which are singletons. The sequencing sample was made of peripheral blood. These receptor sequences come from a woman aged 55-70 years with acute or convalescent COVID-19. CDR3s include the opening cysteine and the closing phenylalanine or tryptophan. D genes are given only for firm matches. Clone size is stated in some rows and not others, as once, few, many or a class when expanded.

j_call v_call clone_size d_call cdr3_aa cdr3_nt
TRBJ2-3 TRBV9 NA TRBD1 CASSLRTGTGFTDTQYF TGTGCCAGCAGCCTTCGGACAGGGACGGGGTTCACAGATACGCAGTATTTT
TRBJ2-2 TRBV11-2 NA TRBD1 CASRKQGRNGELFF TGTGCCAGCAGGAAACAGGGGAGAAACGGGGAGCTGTTTTTT
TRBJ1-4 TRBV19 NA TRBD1 CASSMGTVTFATNEKLFF TGTGCCAGTAGTATGGGGACAGTTACCTTTGCAACTAATGAAAAACTGTTTTTT
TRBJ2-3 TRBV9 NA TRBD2 CASSADSGSRTDTQYF TGTGCCAGCAGCGCGGATAGCGGGAGTCGAACAGATACGCAGTATTTT
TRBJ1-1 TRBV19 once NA CASSMAVNTEAFF TGTGCCAGTAGTATGGCAGTGAACACTGAAGCTTTCTTT
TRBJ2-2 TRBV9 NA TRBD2 CASSLLGTSGLGGELFF TGTGCCAGCAGCTTACTCGGGACTAGCGGGTTAGGCGGGGAGCTGTTTTTT
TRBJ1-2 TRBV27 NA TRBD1 CASSLSMGTGLGYTF TGTGCCAGCAGTTTATCAATGGGGACAGGGTTAGGCTACACCTTC
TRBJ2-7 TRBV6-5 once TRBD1 CASTKPGGAEQYF TGTGCCAGCACGAAACCAGGGGGCGCCGAGCAGTACTTC
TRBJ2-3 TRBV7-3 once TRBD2 CASSRAGGSTDTQYF TGTGCCAGCAGTCGAGCGGGGGGTAGCACAGATACGCAGTATTTT
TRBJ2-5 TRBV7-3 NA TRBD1 CASGTGERETQYF TGTGCCAGCGGGACAGGGGAAAGGGAGACCCAGTACTTC
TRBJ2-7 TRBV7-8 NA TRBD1 CASSRDRTSSYEQYF TGTGCCAGCAGCCGGGACAGGACAAGCTCCTACGAGCAGTACTTC
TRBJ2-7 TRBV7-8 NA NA CASSTNPYGGEQYF TGTGCCAGCAGCACGAACCCATACGGCGGCGAGCAGTACTTC
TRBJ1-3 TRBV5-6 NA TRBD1 CASSFDRAERNTIYF TGTGCCAGCAGCTTCGACAGGGCAGAAAGAAACACCATATATTTT
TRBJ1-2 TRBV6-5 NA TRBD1 CASSDTGTGFYGYTF TGTGCCAGCAGCGATACCGGGACAGGCTTCTATGGCTACACCTTC
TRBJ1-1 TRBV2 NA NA CASSFDVAEAFF TGTGCCAGCAGTTTTGATGTAGCTGAAGCTTTCTTT
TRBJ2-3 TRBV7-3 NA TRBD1 CASSPTGQGTDTQYF TGTGCCAGCAGCCCTACGGGACAGGGGACAGATACGCAGTATTTT
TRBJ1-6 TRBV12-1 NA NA CARPPGGRPFYNSPLHF TGTGCCAGACCTCCGGGAGGCCGACCGTTCTATAATTCACCCCTCCACTTT
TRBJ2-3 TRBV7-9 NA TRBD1 CASSQRVQGAKDTQYF TGTGCCAGCAGCCAGAGGGTCCAGGGGGCAAAAGATACGCAGTATTTT
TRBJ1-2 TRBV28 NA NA CASTPRFYGYTF TGTGCCAGCACTCCGAGGTTCTATGGCTACACCTTC
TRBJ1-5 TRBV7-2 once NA CASSLWQSNQPQHF TGTGCCAGCAGCTTATGGCAAAGCAATCAGCCCCAGCATTTT
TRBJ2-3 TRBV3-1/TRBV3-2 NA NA CASSIGQRTDTQYF TGTGCCAGCAGCATCGGACAGCGCACAGATACGCAGTATTTT
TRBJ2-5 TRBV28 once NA CASSLPGETQYF TGTGCCAGCAGTTTACCCGGTGAGACCCAGTACTTC
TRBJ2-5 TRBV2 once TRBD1 CASSPGGQGQETQYF TGTGCCAGCAGTCCCGGAGGACAGGGACAAGAGACCCAGTACTTC
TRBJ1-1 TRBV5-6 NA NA CASSPGLSGAFF TGTGCCAGCAGCCCGGGACTCTCGGGGGCTTTCTTT
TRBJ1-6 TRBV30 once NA CALGGSVGSPLHF TGTGCCCTCGGGGGGTCGGTAGGATCACCCCTCCACTTT
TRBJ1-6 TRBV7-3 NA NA CASSRGNSRDNSPLHF TGTGCCAGCAGCCGAGGGAACAGTCGAGATAATTCACCCCTCCACTTT
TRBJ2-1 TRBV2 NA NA CASSINRSGNEQFF TGTGCCAGCAGTATCAACCGATCGGGCAATGAGCAGTTCTTC
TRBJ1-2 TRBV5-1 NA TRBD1 CASSQGESWTGDYGYTF TGCGCCAGCAGCCAAGGGGAATCCTGGACAGGGGACTATGGCTACACCTTC
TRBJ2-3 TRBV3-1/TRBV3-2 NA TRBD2 CASSQGGGTSGRVSTDTQYF TGTGCCAGCAGCCAAGGGGGTGGGACTAGCGGGAGAGTCAGCACAGATACGCAGTATTTT
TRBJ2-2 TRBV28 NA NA CASSSFGGPEGTGELFF TGTGCCAGCAGTTCCTTCGGGGGGCCGGAGGGCACCGGGGAGCTGTTTTTT
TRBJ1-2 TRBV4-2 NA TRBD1 CASSQGTGVDYGYTF TGTGCCAGCAGCCAAGGGACAGGGGTGGACTATGGCTACACCTTC
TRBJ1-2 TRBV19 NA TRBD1 CASKGTGDHYGYTF TGTGCCAGTAAGGGGACAGGGGATCACTATGGCTACACCTTC
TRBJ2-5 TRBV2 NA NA CASSERRGGETQYF TGTGCCAGCAGTGAGCGGAGGGGTGGGGAGACCCAGTACTTC
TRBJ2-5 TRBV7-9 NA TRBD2 CASSFGGAGETQYF TGTGCCAGCAGCTTCGGGGGGGCCGGGGAGACCCAGTACTTC
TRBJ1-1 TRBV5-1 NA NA CASSLGGFGTEAFF TGCGCCAGCAGCTTGGGGGGCTTCGGAACTGAAGCTTTCTTT
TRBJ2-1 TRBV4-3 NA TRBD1 CASSPIYRGGVDNEQFF TGCGCCAGCAGCCCGATATACAGGGGTGGCGTGGACAATGAGCAGTTCTTC
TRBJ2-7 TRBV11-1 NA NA CASSLGADRSYEQYF TGTGCCAGCAGCTTAGGAGCGGACAGATCCTACGAGCAGTACTTC
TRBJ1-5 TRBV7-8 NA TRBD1 CASSSYPRDRGIGNQPQHF TGTGCCAGCAGCTCATACCCAAGGGACAGGGGGATAGGCAATCAGCCCCAGCATTTT
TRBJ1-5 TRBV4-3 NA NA CASSQETGRGEPQHF TGCGCCAGCAGCCAAGAAACAGGGCGAGGGGAGCCCCAGCATTTT
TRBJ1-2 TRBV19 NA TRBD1 CASSMTGYGYTF TGTGCCAGTAGTATGACAGGGTATGGCTACACCTTC
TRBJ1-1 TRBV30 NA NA CAWSVQTEAFF TGTGCCTGGAGTGTACAAACTGAAGCTTTCTTT
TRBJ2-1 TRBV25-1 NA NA CASRQVFEQFF TGTGCCAGCAGACAGGTTTTTGAGCAGTTCTTC
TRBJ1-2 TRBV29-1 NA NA CSVSGRDIYYGYTF TGCAGCGTCAGTGGGAGGGATATATACTATGGCTACACCTTC
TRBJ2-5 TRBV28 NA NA CASFTGWVPRQTQYF TGTGCCAGCTTCACCGGCTGGGTCCCTAGGCAGACCCAGTACTTC
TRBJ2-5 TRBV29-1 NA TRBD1 CSNTGGAGETQYF TGCAGCAACACAGGGGGCGCGGGAGAGACCCAGTACTTC
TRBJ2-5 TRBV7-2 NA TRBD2 CASSLAWSGSWEETQYF TGTGCCAGCAGCTTAGCGTGGAGCGGGAGCTGGGAAGAGACCCAGTACTTC
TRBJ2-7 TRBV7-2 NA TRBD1 CASERTGREQYF TGTGCCAGCGAACGGACAGGGCGGGAGCAGTACTTC
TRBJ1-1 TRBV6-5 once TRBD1 CASTMGQVVEAFF TGTGCCAGCACCATGGGACAGGTAGTTGAAGCTTTCTTT
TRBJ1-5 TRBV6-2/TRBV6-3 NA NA CASSYRRARSNQPQHF TGTGCCAGCAGTTACCGCAGGGCGAGGAGCAATCAGCCCCAGCATTTT
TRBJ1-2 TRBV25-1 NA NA CASSQGNGYTF TGTGCCAGCAGCCAGGGGAATGGCTACACCTTC
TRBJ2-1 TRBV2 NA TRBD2 CASSLREGPYNEQFF TGTGCCAGCAGCCTCCGGGAGGGGCCCTACAATGAGCAGTTCTTC
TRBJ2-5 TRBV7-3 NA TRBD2 CASSPLGLAEGVETQYF TGTGCCAGCAGCCCCCTGGGGCTAGCGGAAGGGGTCGAGACCCAGTACTTC
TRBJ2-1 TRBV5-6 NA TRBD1 CASSLPRSRGRYNEQFF TGTGCCAGCAGCCTACCAAGGTCCAGGGGGCGTTACAATGAGCAGTTCTTC
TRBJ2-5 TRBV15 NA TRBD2 CATSSQRGVQETQYF TGTGCCACCAGCAGCCAGCGGGGGGTTCAAGAGACCCAGTACTTC
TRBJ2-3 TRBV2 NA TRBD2 CATQPSGSTDTQYF TGTGCCACTCAACCTAGCGGGAGCACAGATACGCAGTATTTT
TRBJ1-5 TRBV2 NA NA CASSEDWRGGQPQHF TGTGCCAGCAGTGAAGATTGGAGGGGCGGTCAGCCCCAGCATTTT
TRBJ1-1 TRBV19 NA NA CASSPWDTYTEAFF TGTGCCAGTAGTCCCTGGGACACCTACACTGAAGCTTTCTTT
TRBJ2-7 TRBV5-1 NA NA CASSLGHGGPKYEQYF TGCGCCAGCAGCTTGGGGCATGGGGGCCCTAAGTACGAGCAGTACTTC